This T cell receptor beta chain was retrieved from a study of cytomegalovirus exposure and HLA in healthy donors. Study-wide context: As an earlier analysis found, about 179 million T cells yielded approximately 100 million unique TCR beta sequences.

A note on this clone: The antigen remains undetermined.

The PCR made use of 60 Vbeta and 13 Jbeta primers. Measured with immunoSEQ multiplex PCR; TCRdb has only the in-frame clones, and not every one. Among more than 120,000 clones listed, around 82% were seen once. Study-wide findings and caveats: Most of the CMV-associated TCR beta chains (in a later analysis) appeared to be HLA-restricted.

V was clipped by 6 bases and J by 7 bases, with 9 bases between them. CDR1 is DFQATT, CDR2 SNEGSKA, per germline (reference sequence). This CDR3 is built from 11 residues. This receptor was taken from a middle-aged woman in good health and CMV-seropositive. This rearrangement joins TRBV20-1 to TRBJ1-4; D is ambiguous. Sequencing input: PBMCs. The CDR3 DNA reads TGCAGTGCCCCGCGATTTGAAAAACTGTTTTTT. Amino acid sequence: CSAPRFEKLFF.